These 7 T cell receptor beta chains originate from one sample sequenced in a study of blood T cell repertoires in COVID-19. Repertoires were generated with immunoSEQ multiplex PCR, while TCRdb's copy carries only in-frame clones and drops some. Of about 300,000 clones listed, around 88% are singletons. The sequenced material came from peripheral blood. Receptors originate from a woman in her twenties or thirties who had recovered from COVID-19.

The genes are TRBV7-9 and TRBJ2-7; D is unclear. V was cut by 1 base and J by 3 bases, with 10 bases left in between. The CDR3 has 14 residues. Germline V gives CDR1 SEHNR, CDR2 FQNEAQ (reference sequence). CDR3 bases: TGTGCCAGCAGCTTAGGTTACAGTAACTACGAGCAGTACTTC. It encodes CASSLGYSNYEQYF.

This clone appeared a few times. This chain joins TRBV7-9 and TRBJ2-3; D is possibly TRBD1 (7 bases). The CDR3 is 14 residues long. The V and J ends lost 9 bases and 1 base respectively, with 14 bases between them. Germline assignment: CDR1 SEHNR and CDR2 FQNEAQ (reference sequence). CDR3 nucleotides: TGTGCCAGAGACAGGGAGGATGGCACAGATACGCAGTATTTT. This codes for CARDREDGTDTQYF.

The sample holds many counts of this clone. The genes are TRBV6-4 and TRBJ1-3, with 9 bases aligning to TRBD1. The CDR3 consists of 15 residues. V shed 4 bases, J shed 6 bases, and the junction held 7 bases outside the gene matches. Per the germline V gene, CDR1 is MRHNA and CDR2 is SNTAGT. The DNA of the CDR3 is TGTGCCAGCAGTGTCAAGGACAGGGGTACAAACACCATATATTTT. Encoded protein: CASSVKDRGTNTIYF.

The V call is TRBV4-2, the J call TRBJ2-7, with TRBD1 matching over 10 bases. V trimming: 3 bases; J trimming: 4 bases; junction bases outside the gene matches: 3. The V gene's germline CDR1 is LGHNA and CDR2 YNFKEQ. There are 14 residues in the CDR3. DNA of the CDR3: TGTGCCAGCAGCCAGGACAGGGGGGTATACGAGCAGTACTTC. Amino acids: CASSQDRGVYEQYF.

J is TRBJ2-7 and V is TRBV28, with TRBD1 matching over 8 bases. The ends lost 3 bases at V and 1 base at J; junction bases unmatched: 5. CDR1 is MDHEN, CDR2 SYDVKM, per germline. CDR3 length: 15 residues. The chain's CDR3 is CASSFPGQESYEQYF. CDR3 sequence (DNA): TGTGCCAGCAGTTTTCCGGGACAGGAATCCTACGAGCAGTACTTC.

The V and J genes are TRBV7-9 and TRBJ1-6; D is possibly TRBD1 (6 bases). There are 13 residues in the CDR3. The V end lost 6 bases, the J end lost 7 bases, and 10 bases lay between the germline ends. Germline CDR1 is SEHNR and CDR2 is FQNEAQ (reference sequence). CDR3 nucleotide sequence: TGTGCCAGCAGGAAAACAGGGAATTCACCCCTCCACTTT. Translated, it gives CASRKTGNSPLHF.

The chain links TRBV18 to TRBJ2-5, with 9 positions matching TRBD1. The CDR3 covers 14 residues. Germline V CDR1 and CDR2: KGHSH, LQKENI. V shed 3 bases, J shed 3 bases, and the junction held 2 bases outside the gene matches. CDR3 DNA sequence: TGTGCCAGCTCACCTTGGACAGGGGAAGAGACCCAGTACTTC. Protein: CASSPWTGEETQYF.